A single sample is the source of the 20 T cell receptor beta chains below, sequenced in a study of human T cells and chemical hapten exposure. Time point in this sample: patch test 1, 2 weeks after DPC sensitization. Treatment meaning: therapeutic diphenylcyclopropenone sensitization with weekly scalp DPC. TCRdb re-called the RACE reads with MiXCR, one entry per CDR3 protein. The sample has 70,000 to 100,000 distinct CDR3 sequences, roughly 7.1% seen once. This sample comprised whole blood, obtained in connection with sensitization to the hapten diphenylcyclopropenone (DPC). The receptors derive from a woman under 40 with alopecia areata. Some clones in this sample may be carry-over from other donors' samples.

This chain joins TRBV9 and TRBJ1-2; D is unclear. Trimming removed 4 bases from V and 4 bases from J, with 23 bases in between. The CDR3 totals 17 residues. Germline CDR1 is SGDLS and CDR2 is YYNGEE. The CDR3 region has the DNA TGTGCCAGCAGCCCCGCGGTAGGTTACGGCCGGCCCTATGGCTACACCTTC. Residues: CASSPAVGYGRPYGYTF.

The chain employs TRBV10-3 and TRBJ2-3; D is possibly TRBD1 (5 bases). V lost 4 bases and J lost 1, with 12 bases in between. Germline CDR1 reads ENHRY; CDR2 reads SYGVKD. The CDR3 consists of 15 residues. In DNA, the CDR3 is TGTGCCATCAGTGGGACAAGACAACGCACAGATACGCAGTATTTT. Translating it yields CAISGTRQRTDTQYF.

Many counts were recorded for this clonotype. The chain links TRBV5-5 to TRBJ2-2; TRBD2 agrees at 12 bases. CDR1 SGHKS and CDR2 YYEKEE come from the germline V gene (reference sequence). V gave up 4 bases and J gave up 0 bases; unmatched junction bases: 1. The CDR3 is 16 amino acids. CDR3: CASSPSGGANTGELFF. The CDR3, as DNA: TGTGCCAGCAGCCCTAGCGGGGGGGCGAACACCGGGGAGCTGTTTTTT.

There are many counts of this clonotype. V and J are TRBV7-2 and TRBJ1-1; TRBD1 matches 8 bases. Trimming at V came to 10 bases and at J to 0 bases, leaving 7 bases not matched to a gene. Germline CDR1 and CDR2: SGHTA and FQGNSA. The CDR3 is 14 residues long. The DNA for the CDR3 is TGTGCCAACCGGGGGACAGGAGTGAACACTGAAGCTTTCTTT. Protein product: CANRGTGVNTEAFF. The full variable domain, completed using reference TRBV7-2 and TRBJ1-1, is GAGVSQSPSNKVTEKGKDVELRCDPISGHTALYWYRQSLGQGLEFLIYFQGNSAPDKSGLPSDRFSAERTGGSVSTLTIQRTQQEDSAVYLCANRGTGVNTEAFFGQGTRLTVV.

This clonotype was seen a handful of times. The V and J genes are TRBV4-2 and TRBJ2-3; 10 bases match TRBD2. The CDR3 is made up of 15 amino acids. CDR1 and CDR2 from the germline V gene are LGHNA and YNFKEQ. The trim removed 3 bases at V and 3 bases at J, leaving 3 bases unmatched. CDR3 loop: CASSHTSGATDTQYF. The CDR3 DNA follows: TGTGCCAGCAGCCACACTAGCGGGGCAACAGATACGCAGTATTTT.

This clonotype was seen repeatedly, ten times or more. The rearrangement uses TRBV12-3 or TRBV12-4 and TRBJ2-1, with a tentative D call TRBD2 (5 bases). The CDR3 has 17 residues. V dropped 10 bases and J dropped 2 bases, with 24 bases sitting between them. In DNA, the CDR3 is TGTGCCACCCGAGGGTCGATGTACGGGGAGACCTACAATGAGCAGTTCTTC. Translating gives CATRGSMYGETYNEQFF.

This clonotype has ten or more counts. The rearrangement uses TRBV5-1 and TRBJ1-1; perhaps TRBD1 as D (5 bases). Germline CDR1 reads SGHRS; CDR2 reads YFSETQ. V was cut by 2 bases and J by 0 bases, with 8 bases left in between. The CDR3 extends over 14 amino acids. The CDR3 DNA reads as TGCGCCAGCAGCTTTGACAGCCTGAACACTGAAGCTTTCTTT. Protein: CASSFDSLNTEAFF. Full variable domain (remainder filled in from reference TRBV5-1 and TRBJ1-1): KAGVTQTPRYLIKTRGQQVTLSCSPISGHRSVSWYQQTPGQGLQFLFEYFSETQRNKGNFPGRFSGRQFSNSRSEMNVSTLELGDSALYLCASSFDSLNTEAFFGQGTRLTVV.

This clonotype was counted at least ten times. CDR3 loop: CASSLGTSGLKDTQYF. CDR3 sequence (DNA): TGTGCCAGCAGTTTAGGGACTAGCGGACTTAAGGATACGCAGTATTTT. The chain has TRBV6-5 and TRBJ2-3; TRBD2 matches at 11 bases. The J segment lost 6 bases and the V segment lost 4 bases, leaving 9 bases of the junction unmatched. The CDR3 is 16 residues long. CDR1 MNHEY and CDR2 SVGAGI come from the germline V gene.

This clonotype was recorded a few times. This chain joins TRBV7-9 and TRBJ2-6, with D unclear. Germline CDR1 reads SEHNR; CDR2 reads FQNEAQ (reference sequence). The CDR3 runs 15 residues. Trimming pared 5 bases from V and 0 bases from J, leaving 8 bases between. The DNA for the CDR3 is TGTGCCAGCAGCCTATTCCTCTCTGGGGCCAACGTCCTGACTTTC. This codes for CASSLFLSGANVLTF. The full variable domain, its missing parts supplied by reference TRBV7-9 and TRBJ2-6, is DTGVSQNPRHKITKRGQNVTFRCDPISEHNRLYWYRQTLGQGPEFLTYFQNEAQLEKSRLLSDRFSAERPKGSFSTLEIQRTEQGDSAMYLCASSLFLSGANVLTFGAGSRLTVL.

The sample holds a few counts of this clonotype. V is TRBV27 and J is TRBJ1-5, with D unresolved. There are 17 residues in the CDR3. V was pared by 6 bases and J by 0 bases, with 18 bases between. The germline CDR1 and CDR2 sequences are MNHEY and SMNVEV (reference sequence). CDR3 amino acids: CASRSRSASNSNQPQHF. CDR3 sequence (DNA): TGTGCCAGCAGGTCCAGGTCAGCTTCCAATAGCAATCAGCCCCAGCATTTT.

This clonotype has only a few counts. The chain carries TRBV12-5 and TRBJ1-3, with D possibly matching TRBD1 (5 bases). V was trimmed by 0 bases and J by 0 bases, leaving 12 bases between them. The CDR3 spans 17 residues. Germline-derived CDR1 and CDR2 are LGHNT and FRNRAP. The CDR3 bases are TGTGCTAGTGGTTTGGTTTTTGGGGGGTCCTCTGGAAACACCATATATTTT. Translating it yields CASGLVFGGSSGNTIYF.

This clonotype occurred many times. The rearrangement joins TRBV4-1 to TRBJ2-2; 7 nucleotides align to TRBD1. J was trimmed by 0 bases and V by 2 bases; bases with no gene match: 12. This CDR3 is 19 amino acids long. The germline V gene encodes CDR1 MGHRA and CDR2 YSYEKL. CDR3 sequence: CASSQTRTGHLTNTGELFF. CDR3 coding DNA: TGCGCCAGCAGCCAAACCCGGACAGGACATCTGACGAACACCGGGGAGCTGTTTTTT.

This clonotype was detected only once. One base away lies a much larger clone, so this may be a sequencing read error. This chain links TRBV29-1 with TRBJ2-3, with D perhaps being TRBD1 or TRBD2 (5 bases each). CDR1 is SQVTM, CDR2 ANQGSEA, per germline. The CDR3 has 13 residues. V shed 5 bases and J shed 1 base, with 10 bases lying between them. CDR3 in DNA: TGCAGCGTTTTGGGGGTCTGCACAGATACGCAGTATTTT. Translating gives CSVLGVCTDTQYF.

This chain links TRBV5-1 with TRBJ1-1, with D possibly being TRBD1 (6 bases). Germline CDR1 is SGHRS and CDR2 is YFSETQ. The V and J ends lost 4 bases and 11 bases respectively, with 24 bases between them. CDR3 size: 15 residues. The CDR3 DNA follows: TGCGCCAGCAGCGGTACAGGGAGCCCTCCTGAGGACGCTTTCTTT. Translating gives CASSGTGSPPEDAFF.

This rearrangement joins TRBV20-1 to TRBJ1-3, with a possible D match to TRBD1 (6 bases). V lost 0 bases, J lost 6 bases, and 15 bases lay in between. Per the germline V gene, CDR1 is DFQATT and CDR2 is SNEGSKA (reference sequence). This CDR3 spans 15 amino acids. The CDR3 reads CSARDGGGGENTIYF. The CDR3 DNA reads TGCAGTGCTAGAGATGGTGGTGGGGGCGAAAACACCATATATTTT.

V usage is TRBV2 and J usage is TRBJ2-3; D is perhaps TRBD2 (7 bases). The CDR3 consists of 15 residues. The germline CDR1 and CDR2 sequences are SNHLY and FYNNEI. Trimming shortened V by 4 bases and J by 3 bases, and 14 bases separated the two germline ends. The CDR3 reads CASSGRGGGTDTQYF. Written as DNA, the CDR3 is TGTGCCAGCAGTGGTCGAGGGGGGGGGACAGATACGCAGTATTTT.

There are many counts of this clonotype. J is TRBJ2-6 and V is TRBV29-1, with D unclear. The CDR3 length is 12 residues. The germline gives CDR1 SQVTM, CDR2 ANQGSEA. V was cut by 4 bases and J by 4 bases, with 5 bases left in between. CDR3 sequence (DNA): TGCAGCGTTGTCTTCGGGGCCAACGTCCTGACTTTC. This gives the protein CSVVFGANVLTF.

The chain links TRBV7-9 to TRBJ1-2; possibly TRBD1 for D (6 bases). Trimming pared 2 bases from V and 8 bases from J, leaving 18 bases between. The CDR3 covers 15 residues. The germline V gene has CDR1 SEHNR and CDR2 FQNEAQ (reference sequence). The CDR3 spells CASSLIVGRGGGYTF. The CDR3 bases are TGTGCCAGCAGCTTAATAGTCGGCAGGGGAGGAGGCTACACCTTC. The full variable domain, its missing parts supplied by reference TRBV7-9 and TRBJ1-2, is DTGVSQNPRHKITKRGQNVTFRCDPISEHNRLYWYRQTLGQGPEFLTYFQNEAQLEKSRLLSDRFSAERPKGSFSTLEIQRTEQGDSAMYLCASSLIVGRGGGYTFGSGTRLTVV.

This clonotype was observed a handful of times. At one boundary the junction diverges from the germline segment, which might be a read error. V is TRBV3-1 and J is TRBJ1-4; D is possibly TRBD1 (6 bases). CDR1 and CDR2 from the germline V gene are LGHDT and YNNKEL (reference sequence). CDR3 size: 13 residues. The CDR3 here is CASTQGGNEKLFF. CDR3 DNA sequence: TGTGCCAGCACCCAAGGGGGTAATGAAAAACTGTTTTTT.

This clonotype was observed a handful of times. The chain joins TRBV6-5 to TRBJ1-2, with 10 bases that match TRBD1. The CDR3 consists of 15 residues. In germline, CDR1 is MNHEY, CDR2 SVGAGI. Unmatched junction bases numbered 10, after V lost 7 bases and J lost 5 bases. This CDR3 is CASIRVDRGGYGYTF. CDR3 nucleotide sequence: TGTGCCAGCATCAGAGTGGACAGGGGGGGATATGGCTACACCTTC.